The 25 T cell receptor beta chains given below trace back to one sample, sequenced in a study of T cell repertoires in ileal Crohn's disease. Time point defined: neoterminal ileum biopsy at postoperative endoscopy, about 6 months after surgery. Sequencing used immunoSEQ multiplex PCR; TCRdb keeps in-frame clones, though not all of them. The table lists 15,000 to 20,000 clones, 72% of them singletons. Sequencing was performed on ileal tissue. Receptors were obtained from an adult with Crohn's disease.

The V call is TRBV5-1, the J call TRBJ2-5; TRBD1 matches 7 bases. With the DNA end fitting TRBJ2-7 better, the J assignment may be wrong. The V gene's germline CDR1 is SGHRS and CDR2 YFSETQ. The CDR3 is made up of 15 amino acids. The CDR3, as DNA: TGCGCCAGCAGCTTGGTGGGACAGAAGGCCTACGAGCAGTACTTC. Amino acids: CASSLVGQKAYEQYF.

CDR3 in DNA: TGTGCCAGCAGCTTGCAGGGGCATGAGACCCAGTACTTC. Protein sequence: CASSLQGHETQYF. The V and J genes are TRBV5-4 and TRBJ2-5; tentatively, D is TRBD1 (6 bases). Germline V gene lookup returns CDR1 SGHNT and CDR2 YYREEE (reference sequence). Trimming stripped 1 base from V and 5 bases from J, with 9 bases between. The CDR3 runs to 13 residues.

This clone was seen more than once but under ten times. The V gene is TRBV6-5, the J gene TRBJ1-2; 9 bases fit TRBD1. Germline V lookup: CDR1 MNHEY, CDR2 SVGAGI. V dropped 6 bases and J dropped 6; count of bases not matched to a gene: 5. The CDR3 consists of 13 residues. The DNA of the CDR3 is TGTGCCAGCAGCCGCGGACAGGGGCATGGCTACACCTTC. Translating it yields CASSRGQGHGYTF.

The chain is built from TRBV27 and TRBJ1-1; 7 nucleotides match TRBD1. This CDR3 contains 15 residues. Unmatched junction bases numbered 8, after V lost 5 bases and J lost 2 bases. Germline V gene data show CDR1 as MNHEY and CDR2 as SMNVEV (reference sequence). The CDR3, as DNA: TGTGCCAGCAGTATCGCAGGGGGGATTAACACTGAAGCTTTCTTT. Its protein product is CASSIAGGINTEAFF.

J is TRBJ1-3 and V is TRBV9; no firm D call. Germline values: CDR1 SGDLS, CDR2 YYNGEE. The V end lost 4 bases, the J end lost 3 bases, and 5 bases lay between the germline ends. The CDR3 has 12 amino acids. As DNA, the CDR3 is TGTGCCAGCAGCCTAAATGGAAACACCATATATTTT. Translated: CASSLNGNTIYF.

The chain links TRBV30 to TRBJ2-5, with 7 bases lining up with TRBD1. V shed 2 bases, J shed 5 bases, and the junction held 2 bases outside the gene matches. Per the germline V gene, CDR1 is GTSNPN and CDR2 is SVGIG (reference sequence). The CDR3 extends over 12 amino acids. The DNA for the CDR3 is TGTGCCTGGAGTCAGGGGGAGGAGACCCAGTACTTC. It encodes CAWSQGEETQYF.

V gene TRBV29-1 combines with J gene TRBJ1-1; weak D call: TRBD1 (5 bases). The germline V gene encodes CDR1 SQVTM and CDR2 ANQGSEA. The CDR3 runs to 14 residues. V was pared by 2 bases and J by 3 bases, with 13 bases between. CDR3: CSVERGRFDTEAFF. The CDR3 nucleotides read TGCAGCGTTGAACGGGGGAGGTTCGACACTGAAGCTTTCTTT.

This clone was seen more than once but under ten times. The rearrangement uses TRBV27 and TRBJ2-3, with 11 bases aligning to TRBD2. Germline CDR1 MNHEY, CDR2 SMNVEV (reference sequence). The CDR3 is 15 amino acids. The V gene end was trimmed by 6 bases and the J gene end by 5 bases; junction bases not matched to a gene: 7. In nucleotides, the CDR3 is TGTGCCAGCAGAGATAGCGGGAGGGCCATAGATACGCAGTATTTT. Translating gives CASRDSGRAIDTQYF.

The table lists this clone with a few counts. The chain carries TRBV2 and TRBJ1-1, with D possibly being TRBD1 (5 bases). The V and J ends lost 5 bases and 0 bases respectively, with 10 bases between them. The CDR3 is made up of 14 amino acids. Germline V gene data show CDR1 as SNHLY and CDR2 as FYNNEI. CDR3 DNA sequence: TGTGCCAGCAGTATACGGGGGATGAACACTGAAGCTTTCTTT. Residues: CASSIRGMNTEAFF.

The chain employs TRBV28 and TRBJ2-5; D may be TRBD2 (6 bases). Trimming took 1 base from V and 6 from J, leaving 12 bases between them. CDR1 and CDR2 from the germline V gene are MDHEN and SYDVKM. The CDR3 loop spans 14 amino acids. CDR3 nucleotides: TGTGCCAGCAGTTTATCTGCGGGATCCCAGACCCAGTACTTC. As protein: CASSLSAGSQTQYF.

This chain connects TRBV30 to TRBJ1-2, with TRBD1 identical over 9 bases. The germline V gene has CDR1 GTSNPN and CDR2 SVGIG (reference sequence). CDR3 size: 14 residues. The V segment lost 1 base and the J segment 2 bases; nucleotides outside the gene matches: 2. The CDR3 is CAWSADRGNYGYTF. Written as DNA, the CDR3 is TGTGCCTGGAGTGCGGACAGGGGAAACTATGGCTACACCTTC. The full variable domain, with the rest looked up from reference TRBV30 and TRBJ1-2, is SQTIHQWPATLVQPVGSPLSLECTVEGTSNPNLYWYRQAAGRGLQLLFYSVGIGQISSEVPQNLSASRPQDRQFILSSKKLLLSDSGFYLCAWSADRGNYGYTFGSGTRLTVV.

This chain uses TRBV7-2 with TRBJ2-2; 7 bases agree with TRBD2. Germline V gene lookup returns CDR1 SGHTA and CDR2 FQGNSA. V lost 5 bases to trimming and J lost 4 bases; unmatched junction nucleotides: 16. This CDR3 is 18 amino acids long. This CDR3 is CASSTRPPRGRPTGELFF. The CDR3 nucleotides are TGTGCCAGCAGCACCAGGCCCCCCCGCGGGAGACCCACCGGGGAGCTGTTTTTT.

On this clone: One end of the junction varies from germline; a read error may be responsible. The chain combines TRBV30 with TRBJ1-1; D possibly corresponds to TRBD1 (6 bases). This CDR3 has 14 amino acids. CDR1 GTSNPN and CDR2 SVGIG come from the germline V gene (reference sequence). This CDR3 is CAWKGSQGNPEAFF. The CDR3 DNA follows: TGTGCCTGGAAGGGAAGCCAGGGGAACCCTGAAGCTTTCTTT. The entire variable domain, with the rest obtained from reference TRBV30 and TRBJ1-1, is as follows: SQTIHQWPATLVQPVGSPLSLECTVEGTSNPNLYWYRQAAGRGLQLLFYSVGIGQISSEVPQNLSASRPQDRQFILSSKKLLLSDSGFYLCAWKGSQGNPEAFFGQGTRLTVV.

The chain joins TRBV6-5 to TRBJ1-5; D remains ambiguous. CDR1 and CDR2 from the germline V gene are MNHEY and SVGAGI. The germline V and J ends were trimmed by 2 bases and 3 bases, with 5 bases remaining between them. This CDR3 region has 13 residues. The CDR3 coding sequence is TGTGCCAGCAGTTACAGCGTCAATCAGCCCCAGCATTTT. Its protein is CASSYSVNQPQHF.

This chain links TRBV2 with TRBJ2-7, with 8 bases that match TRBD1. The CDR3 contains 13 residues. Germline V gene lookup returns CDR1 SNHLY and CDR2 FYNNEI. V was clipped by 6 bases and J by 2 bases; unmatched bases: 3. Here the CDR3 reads CASRRDRTYEQYF. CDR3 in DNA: TGTGCCAGCAGGAGGGACAGGACCTACGAGCAGTACTTC.

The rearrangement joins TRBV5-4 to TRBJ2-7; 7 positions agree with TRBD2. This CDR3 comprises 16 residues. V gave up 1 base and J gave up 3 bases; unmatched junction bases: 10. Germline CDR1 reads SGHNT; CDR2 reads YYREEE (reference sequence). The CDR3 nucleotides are TGTGCCAGCAGCTTGCCCCGGGGAGGGAGCCACTACGAGCAGTACTTC. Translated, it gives CASSLPRGGSHYEQYF.

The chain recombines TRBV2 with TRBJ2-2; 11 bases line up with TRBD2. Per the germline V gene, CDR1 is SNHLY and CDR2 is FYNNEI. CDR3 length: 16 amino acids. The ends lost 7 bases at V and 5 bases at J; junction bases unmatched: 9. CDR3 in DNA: TGTGCCAGCACTCAGGGGACTAGCGGACCAACCGGGGAGCTGTTTTTT. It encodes CASTQGTSGPTGELFF.

The CDR3 DNA reads TGCGCCAGCAGCCAAGATTCTAGCGGGGGAGATACGCAGTATTTT. Amino acid sequence: CASSQDSSGGDTQYF. The V gene is TRBV4-3, the J gene TRBJ2-3; 10 bases are shared with TRBD2. V gave up 0 bases and J gave up 5 bases; unmatched junction bases: 2. Germline V gives CDR1 LGHNA, CDR2 YSLEER. This CDR3 is built from 15 residues.

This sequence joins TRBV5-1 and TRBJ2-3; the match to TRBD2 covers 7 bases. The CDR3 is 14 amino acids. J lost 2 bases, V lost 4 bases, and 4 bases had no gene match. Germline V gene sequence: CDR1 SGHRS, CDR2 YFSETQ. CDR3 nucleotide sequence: TGCGCCAGCAGCGCGGGACTATTCACAGATACGCAGTATTTT. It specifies CASSAGLFTDTQYF.

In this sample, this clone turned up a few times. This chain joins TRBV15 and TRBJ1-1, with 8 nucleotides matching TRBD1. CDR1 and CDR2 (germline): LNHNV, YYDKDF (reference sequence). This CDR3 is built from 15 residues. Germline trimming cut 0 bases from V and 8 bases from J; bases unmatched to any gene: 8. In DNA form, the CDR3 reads TGTGCCACCAGCAGAGAAGGGACAGGTGAGGAGGAAGCTTTCTTT. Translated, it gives CATSREGTGEEEAFF. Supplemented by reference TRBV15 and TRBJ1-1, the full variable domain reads DAMVIQNPRYQVTQFGKPVTLSCSQTLNHNVMYWYQQKSSQAPKLLFHYYDKDFNNEADTPDNFQSRRPNTSFCFLDIRSPGLGDTAMYLCATSREGTGEEEAFFGQGTRLTVV.

The CDR3 sequence: CAISVGGNEQFF. CDR3 DNA sequence: TGTGCCATCAGTGTGGGGGGAAATGAGCAGTTCTTC. The chain recombines TRBV10-3 with TRBJ2-1; D is possibly TRBD2 (6 bases). The CDR3 sequence is 12 residues long. Germline-derived CDR1 and CDR2 are ENHRY and SYGVKD. Trimming removed 4 bases at V and 7 bases at J, with 8 bases between.

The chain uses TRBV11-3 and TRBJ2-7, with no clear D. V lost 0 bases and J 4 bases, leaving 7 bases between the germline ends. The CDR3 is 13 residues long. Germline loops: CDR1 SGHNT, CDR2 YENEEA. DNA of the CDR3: TGTGCCAGCAGCTTAGATCTCGGGTACGAGCAGTACTTC. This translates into CASSLDLGYEQYF.

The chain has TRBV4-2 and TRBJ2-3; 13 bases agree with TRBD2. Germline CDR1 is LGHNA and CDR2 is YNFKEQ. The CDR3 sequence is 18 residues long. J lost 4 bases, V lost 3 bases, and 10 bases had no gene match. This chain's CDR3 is CASSQGLAGPDFADTQYF. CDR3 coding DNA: TGTGCCAGCAGCCAGGGACTAGCGGGACCGGATTTTGCAGATACGCAGTATTTT.

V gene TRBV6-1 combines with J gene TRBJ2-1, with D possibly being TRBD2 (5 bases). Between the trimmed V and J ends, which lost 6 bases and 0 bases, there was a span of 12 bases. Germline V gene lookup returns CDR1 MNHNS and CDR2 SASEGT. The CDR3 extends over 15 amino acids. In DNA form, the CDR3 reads TGTGCCAGCAGCCCCCTTGGGAGCTCCTACAATGAGCAGTTCTTC. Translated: CASSPLGSSYNEQFF.

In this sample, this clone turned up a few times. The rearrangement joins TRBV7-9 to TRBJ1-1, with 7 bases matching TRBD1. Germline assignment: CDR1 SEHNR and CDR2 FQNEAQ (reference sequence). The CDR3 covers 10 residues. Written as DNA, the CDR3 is TGTGCTTGGGGGGACAGTTCAGCTTTCTTT. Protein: CAWGDSSAFF.